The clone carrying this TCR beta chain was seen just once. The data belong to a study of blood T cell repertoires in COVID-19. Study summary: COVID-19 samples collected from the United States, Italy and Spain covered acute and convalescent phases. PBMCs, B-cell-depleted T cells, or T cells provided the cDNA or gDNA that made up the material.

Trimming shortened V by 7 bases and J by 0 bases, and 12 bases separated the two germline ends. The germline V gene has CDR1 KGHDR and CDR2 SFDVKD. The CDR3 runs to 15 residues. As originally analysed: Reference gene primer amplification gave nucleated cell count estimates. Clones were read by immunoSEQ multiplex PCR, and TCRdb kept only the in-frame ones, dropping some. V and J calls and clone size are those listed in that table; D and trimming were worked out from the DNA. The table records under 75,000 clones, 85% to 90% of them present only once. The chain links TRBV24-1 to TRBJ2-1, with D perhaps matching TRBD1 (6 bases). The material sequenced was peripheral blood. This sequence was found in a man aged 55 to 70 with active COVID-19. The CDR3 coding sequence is TGTGCCACCAGCCTACAGGGAAGCTCCTACAATGAGCAGTTCTTC. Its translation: CATSLQGSSYNEQFF.